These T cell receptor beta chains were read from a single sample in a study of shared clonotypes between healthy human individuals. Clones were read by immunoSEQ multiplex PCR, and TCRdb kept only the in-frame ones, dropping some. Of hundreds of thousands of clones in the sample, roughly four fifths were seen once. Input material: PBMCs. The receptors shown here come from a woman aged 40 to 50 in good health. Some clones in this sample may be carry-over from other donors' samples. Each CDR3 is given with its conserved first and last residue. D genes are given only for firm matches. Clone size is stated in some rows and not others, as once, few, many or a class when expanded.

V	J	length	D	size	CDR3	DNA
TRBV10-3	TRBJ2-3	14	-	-	CAISVTLVGDTQYF	TGTGCCATCAGTGTGACTCTCGTTGGGGATACGCAGTATTTT
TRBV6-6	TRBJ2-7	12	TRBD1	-	CATGTGTYEQYF	TGTGCCACAGGGACAGGGACCTACGAGCAGTACTTC
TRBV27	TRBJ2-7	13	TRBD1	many	CASGQATSYEQYF	TGTGCCAGCGGACAGGCTACCTCCTACGAGCAGTACTTC
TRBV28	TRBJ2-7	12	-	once	CASSSDTYEQYF	TGTGCCAGCAGTTCCGACACCTACGAGCAGTACTTC
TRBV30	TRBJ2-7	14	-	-	CAWSRGRGSYEQYF	TGTGCCTGGAGTCGGGGGCGTGGGTCCTACGAGCAGTACTTC
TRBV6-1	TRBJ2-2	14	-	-	CASSEGPDTGELFF	TGTGCCAGCAGTGAAGGACCGGACACCGGGGAGCTGTTTTTT
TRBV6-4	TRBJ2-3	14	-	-	CASSDSEVSDTQYF	TGTGCCAGCAGTGACTCAGAGGTCTCAGATACGCAGTATTTT
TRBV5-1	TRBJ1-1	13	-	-	CASAGDFHTEAFF	TGCGCCAGCGCGGGAGATTTCCACACTGAAGCTTTCTTT
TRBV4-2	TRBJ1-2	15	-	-	CASSQDQAGFYGYTF	TGTGCCAGCAGCCAAGATCAGGCAGGGTTCTATGGCTACACCTTC
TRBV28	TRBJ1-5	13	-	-	CASTVDSNQPQHF	TGTGCCAGCACGGTCGATAGCAATCAGCCCCAGCATTTT
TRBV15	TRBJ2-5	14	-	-	CATSSRQRQETQYF	TGTGCCACCAGCAGCCGACAGAGACAAGAGACCCAGTACTTC
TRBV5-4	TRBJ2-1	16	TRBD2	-	CASSLGAGVDYNEQFF	TGTGCCAGCAGCTTGGGGGCGGGAGTGGATTACAATGAGCAGTTCTTC
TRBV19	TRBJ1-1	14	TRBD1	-	CASSRGGMNTEAFF	TGTGCCAGTAGTAGAGGGGGCATGAACACTGAAGCTTTCTTT
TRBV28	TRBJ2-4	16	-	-	CASSWDPALAKNIQYF	TGTGCCAGCAGCTGGGACCCTGCTCTAGCCAAAAACATTCAGTACTTC
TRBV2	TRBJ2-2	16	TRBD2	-	CASRTGTSGRTGELFF	TGTGCCAGCAGAACCGGGACTAGCGGGAGAACCGGGGAGCTGTTTTTT
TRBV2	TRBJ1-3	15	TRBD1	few	CASSPGTGVGNTIYF	TGTGCCAGCAGTCCAGGGACAGGGGTTGGAAACACCATATATTTT
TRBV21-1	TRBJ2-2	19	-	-	CASSKRRLAGDPRGGELFF	TGTGCCAGCAGCAAAAGGAGGCTAGCGGGAGACCCACGGGGCGGGGAGCTGTTTTTT
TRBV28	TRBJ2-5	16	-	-	CASRNVPGLPIETQYF	TGTGCCAGCAGAAACGTCCCGGGACTCCCAATAGAGACCCAGTACTTC
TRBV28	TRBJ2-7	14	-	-	CASSRVSGSYEQYF	TGTGCCAGCAGTAGGGTTAGCGGCTCCTACGAGCAGTACTTC
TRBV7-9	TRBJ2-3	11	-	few	CASSLADTQYF	TGTGCCAGCAGCTTAGCAGATACGCAGTATTTT
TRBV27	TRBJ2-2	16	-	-	CASSLLRPEGGGELFF	TGTGCCAGCAGTCTGCTTCGGCCGGAGGGAGGCGGGGAGCTGTTTTTT
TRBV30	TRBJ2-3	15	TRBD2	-	CAWSVLAGGVDTQYF	TGTGCCTGGAGTGTTTTAGCGGGAGGGGTGGATACGCAGTATTTT
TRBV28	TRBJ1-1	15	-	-	CASRLTGLRNTEAFF	TGTGCCAGCAGATTAACCGGACTTCGGAACACTGAAGCTTTCTTT
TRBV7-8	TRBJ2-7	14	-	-	CASSFGTFSGEQYF	TGTGCCAGCAGCTTCGGTACCTTCTCAGGCGAGCAGTACTTC
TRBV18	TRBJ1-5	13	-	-	CASSPDSNQPQHF	TGTGCCAGCTCACCAGATAGCAATCAGCCCCAGCATTTT
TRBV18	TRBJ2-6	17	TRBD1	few	CASSPGTGRSGANVLTF	TGTGCCAGCTCACCCGGGACAGGGCGTTCGGGGGCCAACGTCCTGACTTTC
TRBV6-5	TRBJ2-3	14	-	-	CASSLGDSTDTQYF	TGTGCCAGCAGCCTCGGAGATAGCACAGATACGCAGTATTTT